The sequence of this T cell receptor beta chain was determined in a study of blood T cell repertoires in COVID-19. Overall study: The study drew acute and convalescent COVID-19 samples from the United States, Italy and Spain. PBMCs, B-cell-depleted T cells, or T cells were the source of the cDNA or gDNA that made up the material.

In the authors' methods: Counts of nucleated cells, estimated from reference gene primer amplification, were obtained. Sequencing was performed with immunoSEQ multiplex PCR; in TCRdb, only in-frame clones are kept and a portion is missing. The DNA was the basis for D and trimming; V, J and clone size are from that table. Of approximately 210,000 clones listed, roughly 80% are singletons. The CDR3 consists of 15 residues. Germline V CDR1 and CDR2: SGHAT, FQNNGV. Deletions cut 1 base from V and 6 bases from J, with 13 bases between. The specimen was peripheral blood. J is TRBJ2-1 and V is TRBV11-2, with D perhaps TRBD2 (7 bases). The clonotype was recovered from a woman at least 80 years old with COVID-19, enrolled during active disease. CDR3 sequence reads: CASSLGGGPRNEQFF. In DNA form, the CDR3 reads TGTGCCAGCAGCTTAGGGGGGGGCCCCCGCAATGAGCAGTTCTTC.